This T cell receptor beta chain was sequenced for a study of HIV-infected patients and healthy controls. General study results and limits: CDR3 sharing between individuals was lower in HIV-infected patients than in healthy controls. HIV+ repertoires were severely depleted of MAIT alpha-chain CDR3s, unlike healthy controls.

Trimming shortened V by 3 bases and J by 0 bases, and 8 bases separated the two germline ends. CDR1 SGHDN and CDR2 FVKESK come from the germline V gene. The CDR3 is made up of 15 amino acids. Alpha and beta constant-region primers primed reverse transcription of 400 to 650 ng RNA. Separate chain-specific third strand synthesis with multiplexing indices produced the alpha and beta libraries. One primer pair amplified all rearrangements per chain; each cDNA got molecular barcodes. Via MiXCR, TCRdb re-called the 5' RACE reads, giving one row per CDR3 protein. The table lists tens of thousands of distinct CDR3 sequences, 8.5% to 9% of them singletons. This clonotype was counted ten times or more. As yet, its antigen is unknown. All unsorted peripheral T cells were captured because whole blood was used without fractionation.

The material sequenced was blood. The receptor comes from an adult in good health. V gene TRBV14 combines with J gene TRBJ1-4; D ambiguous. CDR3 DNA sequence: TGTGCCAGCAGCCACCTCGATCCAACTAATGAAAAACTGTTTTTT. This sequence encodes CASSHLDPTNEKLFF.